This is a list of T cell receptor beta chains from one sample in a study of shared clonotypes between healthy human individuals. The assay was immunoSEQ multiplex PCR, and TCRdb's table has in-frame clones only and misses some. The sample contains roughly 2,000,000 clones, 90% to 95% of which appear only once. Sequencing was done on a sample of naive CD8+ T cells from PBMCs. The receptors derive from a man between 18 and 29 years old in good health. Some clones in this sample may be carry-over from other donors' samples. Each CDR3 is given with its conserved first and last residue. The D gene is left open where the match is weak. Clone size is not always given. Where it is, it says once, few, many or a class for expanded clones.

cdr3_length: 16
d_call: -
v_call: TRBV27
clone_size: once
j_call: TRBJ1-2
cdr3_aa: CASSLSWGTLSYGYTF
cdr3_nt: TGTGCCAGCAGTTTATCATGGGGCACGCTGAGCTATGGCTACACCTTC

cdr3_length: 13
d_call: -
v_call: TRBV6-5
clone_size: -
j_call: TRBJ2-1
cdr3_aa: CASSYLRAGEQFF
cdr3_nt: TGTGCCAGCAGTTACCTGAGGGCGGGTGAGCAGTTCTTC

cdr3_length: 15
d_call: TRBD2
v_call: TRBV6-8
clone_size: -
j_call: TRBJ2-1
cdr3_aa: CASNATGGPSNEQFF
cdr3_nt: TGTGCCAGCAATGCAACGGGAGGGCCGAGCAATGAGCAGTTCTTC

cdr3_length: 14
d_call: -
v_call: TRBV13
clone_size: few
j_call: TRBJ2-2
cdr3_aa: CASSLRQITGELFF
cdr3_nt: TGTGCCAGCAGCCTTCGACAGATAACCGGGGAGCTGTTTTTT

cdr3_length: 14
d_call: -
v_call: TRBV9
clone_size: -
j_call: TRBJ1-2
cdr3_aa: CASSGGSLGPGYTF
cdr3_nt: TGTGCCAGCAGCGGAGGAAGTCTCGGACCTGGCTACACCTTC

cdr3_length: 15
d_call: -
v_call: TRBV29-1
clone_size: -
j_call: TRBJ2-7
cdr3_aa: CSVDAEGQEAYEQYF
cdr3_nt: TGCAGCGTTGATGCGGAGGGACAAGAGGCCTACGAGCAGTACTTC

cdr3_length: 15
d_call: TRBD1
v_call: TRBV27
clone_size: -
j_call: TRBJ1-2
cdr3_aa: CASSHPTGGDYGYTF
cdr3_nt: TGTGCCAGCAGTCACCCCACAGGGGGCGACTATGGCTACACCTTC

cdr3_length: 14
d_call: -
v_call: TRBV11-3
clone_size: -
j_call: TRBJ1-3
cdr3_aa: CASNQLGSGNTIYF
cdr3_nt: TGTGCCAGCAACCAACTGGGCTCTGGAAACACCATATATTTT

cdr3_length: 16
d_call: -
v_call: TRBV6-5
clone_size: -
j_call: TRBJ2-7
cdr3_aa: CASSYSEGRISYEQYF
cdr3_nt: TGTGCCAGCAGTTACTCCGAGGGGCGGATCTCCTACGAGCAGTACTTC

cdr3_length: 13
d_call: -
v_call: TRBV5-4
clone_size: -
j_call: TRBJ1-1
cdr3_aa: CASSLGGVAEAFF
cdr3_nt: TGTGCCAGCAGCTTGGGAGGGGTCGCTGAAGCTTTCTTT

cdr3_length: 17
d_call: -
v_call: TRBV11-1
clone_size: -
j_call: TRBJ1-1
cdr3_aa: CASSLGSVGVAYTEAFF
cdr3_nt: TGTGCCAGCAGCTTAGGGAGTGTGGGAGTAGCGTACACTGAAGCTTTCTTT

cdr3_length: 15
d_call: -
v_call: TRBV6-6
clone_size: -
j_call: TRBJ2-7
cdr3_aa: CASSQTDLSSYEQYF
cdr3_nt: TGTGCCAGCAGTCAAACAGATTTAAGCTCCTACGAGCAGTACTTC

cdr3_length: 14
d_call: -
v_call: TRBV27
clone_size: -
j_call: TRBJ2-7
cdr3_aa: CASSRGSAGYEQYF
cdr3_nt: TGTGCCAGCAGTCGAGGAAGTGCGGGGTACGAGCAGTACTTC

cdr3_length: 17
d_call: TRBD2
v_call: TRBV10-3
clone_size: -
j_call: TRBJ2-3
cdr3_aa: CAISESTLAEAPDTQYF
cdr3_nt: TGTGCCATCAGTGAGTCGACACTAGCGGAGGCCCCAGATACGCAGTATTTT

cdr3_length: 16
d_call: TRBD2
v_call: TRBV7-3
clone_size: -
j_call: TRBJ2-2
cdr3_aa: CASSSLAGARLSELFF
cdr3_nt: TGTGCCAGCAGCTCCCTAGCGGGAGCACGTCTGTCGGAGCTGTTTTTT

cdr3_length: 15
d_call: -
v_call: TRBV2
clone_size: -
j_call: TRBJ2-7
cdr3_aa: CASSAGDSPSYEQYF
cdr3_nt: TGTGCCAGCAGTGCGGGGGACAGCCCCTCCTACGAGCAGTACTTC

cdr3_length: 16
d_call: TRBD2
v_call: TRBV4-3
clone_size: -
j_call: TRBJ2-1
cdr3_aa: CASSQGRGSSYNEQFF
cdr3_nt: TGCGCCAGCAGCCAGGGGCGCGGGAGCTCCTACAATGAGCAGTTCTTC

cdr3_length: 13
d_call: -
v_call: TRBV7-9
clone_size: -
j_call: TRBJ2-1
cdr3_aa: CASRGDLHNEQFF
cdr3_nt: TGTGCCAGCAGGGGGGACTTGCACAATGAGCAGTTCTTC

cdr3_length: 14
d_call: TRBD2
v_call: TRBV15
clone_size: -
j_call: TRBJ2-3
cdr3_aa: CATRAGGVGDTQYF
cdr3_nt: TGTGCCACCAGGGCCGGGGGGGTTGGGGATACGCAGTATTTT

cdr3_length: 17
d_call: -
v_call: TRBV28
clone_size: -
j_call: TRBJ2-1
cdr3_aa: CASRLDQGTLLRNEQFF
cdr3_nt: TGTGCCAGCAGACTAGATCAGGGTACCCTCCTTAGGAATGAGCAGTTCTTC

cdr3_length: 15
d_call: -
v_call: TRBV19
clone_size: -
j_call: TRBJ2-7
cdr3_aa: CASSVRGTGLYEQYF
cdr3_nt: TGTGCCAGTAGTGTGCGTGGGACGGGATTGTACGAGCAGTACTTC

cdr3_length: 14
d_call: -
v_call: TRBV15
clone_size: -
j_call: TRBJ2-5
cdr3_aa: CATSSVRGRETQYF
cdr3_nt: TGTGCCACCAGCAGTGTAAGGGGGAGGGAGACCCAGTACTTC

cdr3_length: 16
d_call: TRBD2
v_call: TRBV29-1
clone_size: -
j_call: TRBJ2-1
cdr3_aa: CSVEAVTSGRANEQFF
cdr3_nt: TGCAGCGTTGAAGCGGTGACTAGCGGGAGGGCCAATGAGCAGTTCTTC

cdr3_length: 13
d_call: -
v_call: TRBV30
clone_size: once
j_call: TRBJ1-4
cdr3_aa: CAWSVGGGEKLFF
cdr3_nt: TGTGCCTGGAGTGTAGGAGGAGGGGAAAAACTGTTTTTT

cdr3_length: 16
d_call: -
v_call: TRBV28
clone_size: -
j_call: TRBJ1-1
cdr3_aa: CASSLDYEGLGTEAFF
cdr3_nt: TGTGCCAGCAGTTTAGATTATGAGGGACTGGGCACTGAAGCTTTCTTT

cdr3_length: 14
d_call: -
v_call: TRBV9
clone_size: -
j_call: TRBJ2-3
cdr3_aa: CASSDGGGSDTQYF
cdr3_nt: TGTGCCAGCAGCGACGGCGGGGGCTCAGATACGCAGTATTTT